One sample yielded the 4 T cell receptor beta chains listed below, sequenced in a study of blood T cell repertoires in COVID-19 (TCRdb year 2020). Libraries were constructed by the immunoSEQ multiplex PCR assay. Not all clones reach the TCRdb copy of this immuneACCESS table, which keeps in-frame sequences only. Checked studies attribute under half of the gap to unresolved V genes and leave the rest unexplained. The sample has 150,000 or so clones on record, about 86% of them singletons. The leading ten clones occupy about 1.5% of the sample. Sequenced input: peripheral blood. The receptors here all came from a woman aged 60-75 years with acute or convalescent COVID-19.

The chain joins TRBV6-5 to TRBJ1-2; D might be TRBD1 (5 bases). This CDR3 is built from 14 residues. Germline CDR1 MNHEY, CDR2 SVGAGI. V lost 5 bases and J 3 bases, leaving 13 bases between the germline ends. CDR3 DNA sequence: TGTGCCAGCAGTCTTGGGGGGGGGTACTATGGCTACACCTTC. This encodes CASSLGGGYYGYTF.

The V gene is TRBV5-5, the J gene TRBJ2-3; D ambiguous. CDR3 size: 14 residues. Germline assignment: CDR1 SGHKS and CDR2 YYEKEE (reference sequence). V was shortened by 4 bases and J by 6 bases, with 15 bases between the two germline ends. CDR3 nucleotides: TGTGCCAGCAGCCTCGGCCAACTCGGGGATACGCAGTATTTT. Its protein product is CASSLGQLGDTQYF.

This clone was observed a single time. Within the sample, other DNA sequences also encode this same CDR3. The CDR3 DNA is TGCGCCAGCAGCCATGTACAGGCGGTTAATGAAAAACTGTTTTTT. Residues: CASSHVQAVNEKLFF. The rearrangement uses TRBV4-3 and TRBJ1-4; maybe TRBD1 (5 bases). The CDR3 has 15 amino acids. Germline V CDR1 and CDR2: LGHNA, YSLEER. V gave up 3 bases and J gave up 4 bases, with 12 bases separating them.

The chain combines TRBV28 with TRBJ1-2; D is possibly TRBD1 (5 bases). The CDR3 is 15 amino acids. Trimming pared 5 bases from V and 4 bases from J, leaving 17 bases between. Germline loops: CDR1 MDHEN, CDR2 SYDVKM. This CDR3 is CASSPPGGASYGYTF. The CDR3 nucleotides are TGTGCCAGCAGTCCCCCCGGGGGAGCTAGCTATGGCTACACCTTC.